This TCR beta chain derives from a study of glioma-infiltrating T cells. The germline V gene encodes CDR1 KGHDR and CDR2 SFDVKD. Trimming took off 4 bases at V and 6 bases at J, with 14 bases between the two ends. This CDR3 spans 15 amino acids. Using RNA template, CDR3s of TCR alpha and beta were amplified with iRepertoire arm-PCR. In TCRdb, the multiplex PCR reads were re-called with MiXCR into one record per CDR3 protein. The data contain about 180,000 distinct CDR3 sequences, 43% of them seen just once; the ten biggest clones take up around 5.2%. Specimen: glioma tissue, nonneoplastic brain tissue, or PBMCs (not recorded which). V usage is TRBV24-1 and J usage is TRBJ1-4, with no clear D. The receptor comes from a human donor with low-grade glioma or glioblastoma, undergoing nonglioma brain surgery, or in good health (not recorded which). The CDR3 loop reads CATSEGGSTDEKLFF. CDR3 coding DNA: TGTGCCACCAGTGAGGGTGGCAGTACAGATGAAAAACTGTTTTTT.